The TCR beta chain described here comes from a study of shared clonotypes between healthy human individuals. The table came from immunoSEQ multiplex PCR; TCRdb's copy has only in-frame clones and leaves some out. The table records 2,500,000 or so clones, more than 80% of them present only once. The CDR3 contains 13 residues. The V gene's germline CDR1 is SGHKS and CDR2 YYEKEE (reference sequence). V lost 5 bases and J lost 2, with 10 bases in between. As to this clone: At the DNA level, this CDR3 is encoded by other sequences in the same sample as well.

V is TRBV5-5 and J is TRBJ1-2; weak D call: TRBD1 (5 bases). Sequenced: naive CD4+ T cells sorted from blood. Subset defined: CD45RA+ positively selected. The clonotype originates from a man between 18 and 35 years old in good health. The CDR3 region has the DNA TGTGCCAGCAGTCCCGACAGAAACTATGGCTACACCTTC. It specifies CASSPDRNYGYTF.